These T cell receptor beta chains were read from a single sample in a study of blood T cell repertoires in COVID-19. The data were produced by immunoSEQ multiplex PCR, yet TCRdb's version contains in-frame clones alone and is incomplete. This sample has some 320,000 clones, with over 75% found just once. Sequencing input: PBMCs or T cells enriched from blood (not recorded which). These receptors all stem from a woman aged 30 to 39 who had recovered from COVID-19. CDR3s include the opening cysteine and the closing phenylalanine or tryptophan. A D gene is named only where the DNA matches it firmly. Clone size appears in some rows only: once, few, many, or a class for an expanded clone.

NA	TRBD1	TRBJ2-1	TRBV11-1	TGTGCCAGCAGCCAAGACAGGGACAATGAGCAGTTCTTC	CASSQDRDNEQFF
once	TRBD1	TRBJ1-5	TRBV4-3	TGCGCCAGCAGCCAGGGGTACCGACAGGGGGCGGCTCAGCCCCAGCATTTT	CASSQGYRQGAAQPQHF
NA	NA	TRBJ1-4	TRBV19	TGTGCCAGTAGTCCCGCGGGAGCAACTAATGAAAAACTGTTTTTT	CASSPAGATNEKLFF
NA	NA	TRBJ2-5	TRBV11-2	TGTGCCAGCAGCCTACACGCCGAACAGGGGACCCAGTACTTC	CASSLHAEQGTQYF
NA	TRBD1	TRBJ1-2	TRBV7-2	TGTGCCAGCAGCTTAGCAGGGGGCTGGTATGGCTACACCTTC	CASSLAGGWYGYTF
NA	TRBD2	TRBJ2-7	TRBV4-3	TGCGCCAGCAGCCAGGACGGGAGGGCCTACGAGCAGTACTTC	CASSQDGRAYEQYF
NA	NA	TRBJ2-1	TRBV6-1	TGTGCCAGCAGTGAAGCTTGGACAGACAACAATGAGCAGTTCTTC	CASSEAWTDNNEQFF
NA	NA	TRBJ1-3	TRBV28	TGTGCCAGCAGTTCCTCCAGGGAAGGAAACACCATATATTTT	CASSSSREGNTIYF
NA	NA	TRBJ1-2	TRBV5-4	TGTGCCAGCAGTAGGGAGCAAAGGGACTATGGCTACACCTTC	CASSREQRDYGYTF
NA	TRBD2	TRBJ2-1	TRBV7-9	TGTGCCAGCAGCAACCGGGACTACGGGGGTGAGCAGTTCTTC	CASSNRDYGGEQFF